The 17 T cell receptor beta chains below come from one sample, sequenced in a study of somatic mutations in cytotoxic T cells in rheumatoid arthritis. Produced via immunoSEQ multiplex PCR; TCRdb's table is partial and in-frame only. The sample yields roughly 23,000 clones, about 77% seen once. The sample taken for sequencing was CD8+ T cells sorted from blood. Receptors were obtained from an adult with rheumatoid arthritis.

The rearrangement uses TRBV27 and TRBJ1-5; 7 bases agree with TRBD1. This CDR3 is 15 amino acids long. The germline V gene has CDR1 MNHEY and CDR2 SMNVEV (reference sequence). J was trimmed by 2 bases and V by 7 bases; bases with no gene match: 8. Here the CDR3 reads CASNPTGLGNQPQHF. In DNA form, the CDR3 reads TGTGCCAGCAACCCGACAGGGTTGGGCAATCAGCCCCAGCATTTT.

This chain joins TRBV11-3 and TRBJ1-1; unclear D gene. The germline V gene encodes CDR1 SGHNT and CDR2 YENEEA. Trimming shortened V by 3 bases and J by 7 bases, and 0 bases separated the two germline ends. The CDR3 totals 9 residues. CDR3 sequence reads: CASSFEAFF. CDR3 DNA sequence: TGTGCCAGCAGCTTTGAAGCTTTCTTT.

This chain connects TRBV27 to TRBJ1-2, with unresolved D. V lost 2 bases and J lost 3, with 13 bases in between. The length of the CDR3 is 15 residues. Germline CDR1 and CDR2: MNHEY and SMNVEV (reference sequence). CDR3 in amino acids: CASSLTRTAYYGYTF. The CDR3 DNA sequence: TGTGCCAGCAGTTTAACGCGGACGGCCTACTATGGCTACACCTTC.

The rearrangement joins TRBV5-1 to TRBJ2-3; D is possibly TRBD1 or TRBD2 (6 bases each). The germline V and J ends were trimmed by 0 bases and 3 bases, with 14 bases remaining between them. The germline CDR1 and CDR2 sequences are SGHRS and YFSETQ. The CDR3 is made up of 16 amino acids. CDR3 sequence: CASSLVGGRRTDTQYF. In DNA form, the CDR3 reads TGCGCCAGCAGCTTGGTAGGGGGGCGAAGGACAGATACGCAGTATTTT.

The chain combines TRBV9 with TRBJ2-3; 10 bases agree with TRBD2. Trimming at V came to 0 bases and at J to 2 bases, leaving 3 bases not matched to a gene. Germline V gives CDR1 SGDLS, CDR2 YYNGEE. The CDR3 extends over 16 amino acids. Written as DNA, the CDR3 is TGTGCCAGCAGCGTAGACAGCGGGGGGGCCACAGATACGCAGTATTTT. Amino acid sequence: CASSVDSGGATDTQYF.

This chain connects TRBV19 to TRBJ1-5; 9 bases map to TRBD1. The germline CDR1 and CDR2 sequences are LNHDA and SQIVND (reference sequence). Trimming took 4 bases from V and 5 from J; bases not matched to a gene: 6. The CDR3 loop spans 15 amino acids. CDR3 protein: CASSRGTGPHQPQHF. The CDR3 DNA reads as TGTGCCAGTAGTAGGGGGACAGGGCCACATCAGCCCCAGCATTTT.

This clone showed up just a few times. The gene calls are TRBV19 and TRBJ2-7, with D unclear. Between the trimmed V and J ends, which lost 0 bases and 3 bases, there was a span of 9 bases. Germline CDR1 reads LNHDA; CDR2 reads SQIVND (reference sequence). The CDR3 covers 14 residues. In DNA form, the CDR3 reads TGTGCCAGTAGTATAGAAGGCCATGACTACGAGCAGTACTTC. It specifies CASSIEGHDYEQYF.

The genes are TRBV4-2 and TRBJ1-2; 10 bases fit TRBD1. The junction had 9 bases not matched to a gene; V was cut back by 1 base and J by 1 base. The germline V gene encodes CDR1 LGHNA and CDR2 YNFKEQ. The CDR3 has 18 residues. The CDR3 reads CASSQGQGALNVNYGYTF. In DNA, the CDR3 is TGTGCCAGCAGCCAAGGACAGGGGGCGTTAAACGTTAACTATGGCTACACCTTC.

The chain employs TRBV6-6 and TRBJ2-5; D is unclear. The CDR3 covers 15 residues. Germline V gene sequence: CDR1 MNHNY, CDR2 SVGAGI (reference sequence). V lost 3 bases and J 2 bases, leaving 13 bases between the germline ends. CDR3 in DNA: TGTGCCAGCAGTTATTTAGGGCGGAGACAAGAGACCCAGTACTTC. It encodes CASSYLGRRQETQYF.

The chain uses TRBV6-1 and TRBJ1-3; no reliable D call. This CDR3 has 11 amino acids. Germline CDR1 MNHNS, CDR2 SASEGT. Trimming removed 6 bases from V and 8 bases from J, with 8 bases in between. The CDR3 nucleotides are TGTGCCAGCAGGAGCCGGGACACCATATATTTT. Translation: CASRSRDTIYF.

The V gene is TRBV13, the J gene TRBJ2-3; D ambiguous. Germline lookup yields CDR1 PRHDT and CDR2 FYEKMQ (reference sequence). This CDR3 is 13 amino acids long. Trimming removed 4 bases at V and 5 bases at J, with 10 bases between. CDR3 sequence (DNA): TGTGCCAGCAGCTCCCCGGACGGAGATACGCAGTATTTT. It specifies CASSSPDGDTQYF.

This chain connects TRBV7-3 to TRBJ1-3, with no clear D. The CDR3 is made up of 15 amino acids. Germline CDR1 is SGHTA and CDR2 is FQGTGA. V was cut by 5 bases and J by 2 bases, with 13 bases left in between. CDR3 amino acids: CASSPSGAPGNTIYF. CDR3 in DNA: TGTGCCAGCAGCCCCTCCGGAGCTCCTGGAAACACCATATATTTT.

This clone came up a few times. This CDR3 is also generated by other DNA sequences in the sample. The CDR3: CASSLGSSYEQYF. CDR3 nucleotides: TGTGCCAGCAGCTTGGGTTCCTCCTACGAGCAGTACTTC. The gene calls are TRBV5-6 and TRBJ2-7; D call uncertain. The CDR3 extends over 13 amino acids. The germline V and J ends were trimmed by 0 bases and 0 bases, with 4 bases remaining between them. Germline CDR1 reads SGHDT; CDR2 reads YYEEEE.

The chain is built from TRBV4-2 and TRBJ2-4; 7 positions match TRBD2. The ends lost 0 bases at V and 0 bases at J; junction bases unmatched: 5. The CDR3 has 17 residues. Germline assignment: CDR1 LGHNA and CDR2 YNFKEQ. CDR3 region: CASSQEVGGVAKNIQYF. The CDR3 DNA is TGTGCCAGCAGCCAAGAGGTGGGGGGGGTAGCCAAAAACATTCAGTACTTC.

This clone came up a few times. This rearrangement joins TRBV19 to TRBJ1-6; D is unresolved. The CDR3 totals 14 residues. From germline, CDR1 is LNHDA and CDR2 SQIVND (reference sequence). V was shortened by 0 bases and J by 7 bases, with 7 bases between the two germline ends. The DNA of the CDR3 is TGTGCCAGTAGTATAGACACCTTAAATTCACCCCTCCACTTT. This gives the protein CASSIDTLNSPLHF.

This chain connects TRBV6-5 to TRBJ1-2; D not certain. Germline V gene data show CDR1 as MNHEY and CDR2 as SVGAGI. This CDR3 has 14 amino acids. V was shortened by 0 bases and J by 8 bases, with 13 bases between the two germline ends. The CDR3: CASSYSGRERGYTF. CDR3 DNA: TGTGCCAGCAGTTACTCTGGAAGGGAACGAGGCTACACCTTC.

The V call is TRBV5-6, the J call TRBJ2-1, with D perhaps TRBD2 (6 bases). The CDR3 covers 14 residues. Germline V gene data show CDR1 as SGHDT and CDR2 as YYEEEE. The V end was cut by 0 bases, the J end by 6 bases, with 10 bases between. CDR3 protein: CASSLVAGFNEQFF. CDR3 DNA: TGTGCCAGCAGCTTGGTTGCGGGATTCAATGAGCAGTTCTTC.